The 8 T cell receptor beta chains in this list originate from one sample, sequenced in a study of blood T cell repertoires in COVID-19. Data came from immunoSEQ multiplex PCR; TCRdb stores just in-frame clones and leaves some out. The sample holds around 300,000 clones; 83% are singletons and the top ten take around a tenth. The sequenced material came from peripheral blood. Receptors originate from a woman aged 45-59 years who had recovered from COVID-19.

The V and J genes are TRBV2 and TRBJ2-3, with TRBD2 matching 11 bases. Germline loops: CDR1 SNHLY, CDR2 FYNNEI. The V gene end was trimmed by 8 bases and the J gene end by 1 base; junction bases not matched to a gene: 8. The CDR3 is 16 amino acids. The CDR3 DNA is TGTGCCAGCCGAAGAATAGCGGGGGGGGGCACAGATACGCAGTATTTT. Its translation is CASRRIAGGGTDTQYF.

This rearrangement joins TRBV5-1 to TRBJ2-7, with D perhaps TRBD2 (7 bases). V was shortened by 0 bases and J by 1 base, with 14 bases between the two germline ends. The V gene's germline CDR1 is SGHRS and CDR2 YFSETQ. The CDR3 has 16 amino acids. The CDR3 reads CASSLARGAGSYEQYF. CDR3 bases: TGCGCCAGCAGCTTGGCCCGGGGGGCAGGATCCTACGAGCAGTACTTC. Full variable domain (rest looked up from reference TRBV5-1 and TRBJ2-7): KAGVTQTPRYLIKTRGQQVTLSCSPISGHRSVSWYQQTPGQGLQFLFEYFSETQRNKGNFPGRFSGRQFSNSRSEMNVSTLELGDSALYLCASSLARGAGSYEQYFGPGTRLTVT.

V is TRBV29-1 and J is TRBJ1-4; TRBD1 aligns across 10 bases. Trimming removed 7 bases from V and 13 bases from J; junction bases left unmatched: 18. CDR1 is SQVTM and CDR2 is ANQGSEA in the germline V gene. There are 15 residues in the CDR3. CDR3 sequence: CSARDRGVLSERLFF. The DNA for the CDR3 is TGCAGCGCCCGGGACAGGGGTGTCCTGTCGGAGAGACTGTTTTTT.

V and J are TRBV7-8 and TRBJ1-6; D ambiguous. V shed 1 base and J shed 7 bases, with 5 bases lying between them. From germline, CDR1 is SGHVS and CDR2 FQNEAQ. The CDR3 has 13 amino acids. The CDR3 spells CASSLDSNSPLHF. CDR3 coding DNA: TGTGCCAGCAGCTTAGACAGCAATTCACCCCTCCACTTT. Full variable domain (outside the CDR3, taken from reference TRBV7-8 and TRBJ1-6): GAGVSQSPRYKVAKRGQDVALRCDPISGHVSLFWYQQALGQGPEFLTYFQNEAQLDKSGLPSDRFFAERPEGSVSTLKIQRTQQEDSAVYLCASSLDSNSPLHFGNGTRLTVT.

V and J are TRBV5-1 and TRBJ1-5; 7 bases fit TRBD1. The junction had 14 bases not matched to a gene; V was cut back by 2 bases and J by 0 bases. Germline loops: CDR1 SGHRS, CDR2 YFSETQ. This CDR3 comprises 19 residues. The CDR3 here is CASSFLRDSVPNSNQPQHF. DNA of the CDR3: TGCGCCAGCAGCTTTCTTCGGGACAGCGTCCCTAATAGCAATCAGCCCCAGCATTTT.

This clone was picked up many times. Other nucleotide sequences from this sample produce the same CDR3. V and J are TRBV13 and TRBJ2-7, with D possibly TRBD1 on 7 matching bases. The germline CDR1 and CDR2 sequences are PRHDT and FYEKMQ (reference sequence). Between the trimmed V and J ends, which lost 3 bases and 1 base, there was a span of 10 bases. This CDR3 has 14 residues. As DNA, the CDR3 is TGTGCCAGCAGCTTGCCAGGGGGGTCCTACGAGCAGTACTTC. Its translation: CASSLPGGSYEQYF.

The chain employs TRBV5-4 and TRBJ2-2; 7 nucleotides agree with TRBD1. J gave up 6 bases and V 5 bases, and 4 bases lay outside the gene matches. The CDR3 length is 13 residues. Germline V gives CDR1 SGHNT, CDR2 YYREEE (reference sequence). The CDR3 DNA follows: TGTGCCAGCAGTCGTACAGGGGCCGGGGAGCTGTTTTTT. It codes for CASSRTGAGELFF.

The DNA for the CDR3 is TGTGCCAGCACCCCTAAGACAGGGGGCTTTGGCTACACCTTC. Amino acid sequence: CASTPKTGGFGYTF. This sequence joins TRBV25-1 and TRBJ1-2; 10 bases are shared with TRBD1. The CDR3 contains 14 residues. Germline assignment: CDR1 MGHDK and CDR2 SYGVNS. V shed 7 bases, J shed 7 bases, and the junction held 9 bases outside the gene matches.